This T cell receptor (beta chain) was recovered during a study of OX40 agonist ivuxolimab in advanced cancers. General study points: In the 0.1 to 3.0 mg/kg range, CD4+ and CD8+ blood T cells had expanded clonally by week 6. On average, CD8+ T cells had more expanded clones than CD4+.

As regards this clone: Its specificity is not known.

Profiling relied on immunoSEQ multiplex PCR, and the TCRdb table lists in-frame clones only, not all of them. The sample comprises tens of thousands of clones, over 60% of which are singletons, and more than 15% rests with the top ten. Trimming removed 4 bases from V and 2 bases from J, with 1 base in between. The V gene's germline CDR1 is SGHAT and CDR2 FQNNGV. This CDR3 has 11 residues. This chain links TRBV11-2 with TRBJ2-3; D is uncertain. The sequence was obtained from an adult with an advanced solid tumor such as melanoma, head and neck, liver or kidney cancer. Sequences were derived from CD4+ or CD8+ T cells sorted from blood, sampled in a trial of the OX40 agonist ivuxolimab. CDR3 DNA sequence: TGTGCCAGCAGCTACACAGATACGCAGTATTTT. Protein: CASSYTDTQYF.